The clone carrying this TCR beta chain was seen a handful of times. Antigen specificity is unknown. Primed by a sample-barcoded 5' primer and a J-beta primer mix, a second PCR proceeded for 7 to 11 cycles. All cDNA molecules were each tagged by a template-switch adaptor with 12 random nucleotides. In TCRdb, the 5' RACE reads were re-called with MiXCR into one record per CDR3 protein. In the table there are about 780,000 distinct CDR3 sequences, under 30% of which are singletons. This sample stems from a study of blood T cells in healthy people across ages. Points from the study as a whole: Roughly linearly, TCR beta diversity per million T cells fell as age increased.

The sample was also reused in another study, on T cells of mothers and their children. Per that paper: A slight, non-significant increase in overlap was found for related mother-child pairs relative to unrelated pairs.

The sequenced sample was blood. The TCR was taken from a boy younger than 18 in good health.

For the CDR3, the DNA is TGTGCCAGCAGTCTCGCCGGGCCGGGGGATCAGCCCCAGCATTTT. It is translated as CASSLAGPGDQPQHF. J is TRBJ1-5 and V is TRBV12-3 or TRBV12-4, with D maybe TRBD1 (5 bases). CDR3 length: 15 amino acids. Trimming stripped 5 bases from V and 5 bases from J, with 16 bases between.